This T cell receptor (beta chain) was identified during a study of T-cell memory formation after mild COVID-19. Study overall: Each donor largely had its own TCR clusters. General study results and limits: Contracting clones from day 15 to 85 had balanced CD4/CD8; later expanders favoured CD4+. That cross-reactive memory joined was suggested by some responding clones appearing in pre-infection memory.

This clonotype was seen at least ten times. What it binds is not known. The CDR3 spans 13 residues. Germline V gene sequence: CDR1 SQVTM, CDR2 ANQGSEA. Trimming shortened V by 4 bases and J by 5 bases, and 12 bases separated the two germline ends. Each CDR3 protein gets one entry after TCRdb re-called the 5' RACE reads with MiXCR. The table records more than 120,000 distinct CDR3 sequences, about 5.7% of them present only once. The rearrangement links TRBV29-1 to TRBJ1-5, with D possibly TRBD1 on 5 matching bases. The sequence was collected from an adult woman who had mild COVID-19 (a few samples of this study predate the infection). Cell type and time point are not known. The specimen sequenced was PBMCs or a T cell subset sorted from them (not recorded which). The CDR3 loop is CSVGQGKDQPQHF. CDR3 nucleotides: TGCAGCGTTGGGCAGGGAAAAGATCAGCCCCAGCATTTT.